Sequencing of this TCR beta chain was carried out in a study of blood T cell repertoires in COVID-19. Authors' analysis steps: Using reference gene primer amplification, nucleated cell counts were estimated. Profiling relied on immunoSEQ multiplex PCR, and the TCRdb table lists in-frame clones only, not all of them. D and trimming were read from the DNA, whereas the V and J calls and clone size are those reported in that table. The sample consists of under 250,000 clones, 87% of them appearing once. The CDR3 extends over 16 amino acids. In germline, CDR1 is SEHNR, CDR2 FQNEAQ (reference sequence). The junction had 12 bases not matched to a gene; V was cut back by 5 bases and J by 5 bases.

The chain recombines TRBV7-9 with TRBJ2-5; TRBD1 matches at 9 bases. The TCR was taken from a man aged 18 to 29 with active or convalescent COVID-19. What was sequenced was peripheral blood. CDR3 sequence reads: CASSPGTGFLTETQYF. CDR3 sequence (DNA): TGTGCCAGCAGCCCCGGGACAGGGTTTCTTACGGAGACCCAGTACTTC.